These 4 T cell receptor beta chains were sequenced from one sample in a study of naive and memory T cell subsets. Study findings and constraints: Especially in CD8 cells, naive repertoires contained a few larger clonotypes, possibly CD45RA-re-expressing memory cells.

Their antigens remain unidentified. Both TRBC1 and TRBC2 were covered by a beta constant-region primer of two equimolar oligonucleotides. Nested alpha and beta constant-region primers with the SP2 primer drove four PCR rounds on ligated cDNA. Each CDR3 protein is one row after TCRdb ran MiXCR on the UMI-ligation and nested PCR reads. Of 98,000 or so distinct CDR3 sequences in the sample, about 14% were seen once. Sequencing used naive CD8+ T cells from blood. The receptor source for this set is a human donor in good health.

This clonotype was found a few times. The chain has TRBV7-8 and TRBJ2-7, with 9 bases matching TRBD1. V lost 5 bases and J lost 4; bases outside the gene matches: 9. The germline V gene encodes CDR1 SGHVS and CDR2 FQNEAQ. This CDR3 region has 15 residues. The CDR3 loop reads CASSPRTGAWYEQYF. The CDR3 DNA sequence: TGTGCCAGCAGCCCACGGACAGGGGCTTGGTACGAGCAGTACTTC.

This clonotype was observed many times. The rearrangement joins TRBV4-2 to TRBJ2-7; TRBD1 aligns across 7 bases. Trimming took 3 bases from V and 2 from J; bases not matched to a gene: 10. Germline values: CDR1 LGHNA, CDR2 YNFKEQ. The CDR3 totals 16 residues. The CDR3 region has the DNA TGTGCCAGCAGCCACCCCTCGACAGGGAAAGCCTACGAGCAGTACTTC. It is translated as CASSHPSTGKAYEQYF.

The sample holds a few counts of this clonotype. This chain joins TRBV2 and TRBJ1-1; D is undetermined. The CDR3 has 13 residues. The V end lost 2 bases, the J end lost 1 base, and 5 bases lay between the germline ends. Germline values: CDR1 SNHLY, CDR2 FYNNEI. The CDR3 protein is CASSERGNTEAFF. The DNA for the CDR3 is TGTGCCAGCAGTGAACGAGGGAACACTGAAGCTTTCTTT.

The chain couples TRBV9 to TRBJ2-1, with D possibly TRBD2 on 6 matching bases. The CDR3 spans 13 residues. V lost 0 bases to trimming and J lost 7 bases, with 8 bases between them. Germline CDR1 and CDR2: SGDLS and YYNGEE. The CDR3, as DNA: TGTGCCAGCAGCGTAGGTCGGGAGAATGAGCAGTTCTTC. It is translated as CASSVGRENEQFF. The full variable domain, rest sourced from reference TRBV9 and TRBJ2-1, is DSGVTQTPKHLITATGQRVTLRCSPRSGDLSVYWYQQSLDQGLQFLIQYYNGEERAKGNILERFSAQQFPDLHSELNLSSLELGDSALYFCASSVGRENEQFFGPGTRLTVL.